This is a list of T cell receptor beta chains from one sample in a study of vaccination and CD4 T cells after COVID-19. One entry per CDR3 protein, called by TCRdb with MiXCR from the PCR reads. Of about 12,000 distinct CDR3 sequences in the sample, 75% were seen once. No cognate antigen is known for these TCRs. Material for sequencing was CD4+ T cells from blood, cultured in vitro. These receptor sequences come from a human donor who had recovered from COVID-19. The CDR3 runs from the conserved cysteine through the conserved F or W. A D gene is named only where the DNA matches it firmly. Clone size appears in some rows only: once, few, many, or a class for an expanded clone.

J | D | size | V | CDR3 | DNA
TRBJ1-2 | - | - | TRBV6-1 | CASSVAGPDYTF | TGTGCCAGCAGTGTGGCAGGTCCCGACTACACCTTC
TRBJ1-5 | - | - | TRBV14 | CASSLKTGEYSNQPQHF | TGTGCCAGCAGCCTAAAGACAGGCGAATATAGCAATCAGCCCCAGCATTTT
TRBJ2-5 | - | once | TRBV20-1 | CSAREGASQETQYF | TGCAGTGCTAGGGAGGGGGCCTCCCAAGAGACCCAGTACTTC
TRBJ2-6 | TRBD1 | - | TRBV6-2/TRBV6-3 | CASSRQGADGANVLTF | TGTGCCAGCAGTCGACAGGGGGCGGATGGGGCCAACGTCCTGACTTTC
TRBJ1-5 | - | - | TRBV2 | CASSEDIGPYQPQHF | TGTGCCAGCAGTGAAGATATAGGTCCGTATCAGCCCCAGCATTTT
TRBJ2-5 | TRBD2 | - | TRBV20-1 | CSARGLAGGYQETQYF | TGCAGTGCTAGGGGACTAGCGGGAGGATATCAAGAGACCCAGTACTTC
TRBJ1-6 | - | - | TRBV20-1 | CSASAMPPLHF | TGCAGTGCTAGTGCCATGCCACCCCTCCACTTT
TRBJ2-5 | TRBD2 | once | TRBV20-1 | CSAPPQTSVQGTQYF | TGCAGTGCTCCGCCCCAGACTAGCGTTCAAGGGACCCAGTACTTC
TRBJ2-3 | - | few | TRBV12-3/TRBV12-4 | CASSLGGRDTQYF | TGTGCCAGCAGTTTAGGAGGGAGGGATACGCAGTATTTT
TRBJ1-1 | - | - | TRBV7-2 | CASGLGMNTEAFF | TGTGCCAGCGGGCTGGGGATGAACACTGAAGCTTTCTTT
TRBJ1-2 | - | - | TRBV19 | CASSITQGYGYTF | TGTGCCAGTAGTATAACACAGGGCTATGGCTACACCTTC
TRBJ1-6 | - | - | TRBV4-3 | CASSQDSRAVVPLHF | TGCGCCAGCAGCCAAGATTCACGGGCCGTTGTTCCCCTCCACTTT
TRBJ2-5 | TRBD2 | - | TRBV20-1 | CSARVPSGRGGTQYF | TGCAGTGCTAGAGTTCCTAGCGGGAGGGGGGGGACCCAGTACTTC
TRBJ2-7 | - | - | TRBV12-3/TRBV12-4 | CASSGKQGYEQYF | TGTGCCAGCAGTGGGAAGCAGGGTTACGAGCAGTACTTC
TRBJ1-2 | TRBD1 | few | TRBV7-9 | CASSYTGGGYGYTF | TGTGCCAGCAGCTACACAGGGGGCGGCTATGGCTACACCTTC
TRBJ1-2 | - | - | TRBV6-1 | CASSEPAGEVFPTNYGYTF | TGTGCCAGCAGTGAACCCGCAGGGGAAGTTTTTCCGACTAACTATGGCTACACCTTC
TRBJ2-1 | - | - | TRBV7-3 | CASSSSEYNEQFF | TGTGCCAGCAGCTCCTCCGAGTACAATGAGCAGTTCTTC
TRBJ2-6 | - | - | TRBV24-1 | CATAGRGANVLTF | TGTGCCACTGCAGGGAGAGGGGCCAACGTCCTGACTTTC
TRBJ1-1 | - | once | TRBV6-5 | CASSYEGATGGGDLWTEAFF | TGTGCCAGCAGTTACGAAGGAGCGACAGGTGGGGGGGACCTTTGGACTGAAGCTTTCTTT
TRBJ2-5 | - | - | TRBV15 | CATSRDRTSRETQYF | TGTGCCACCAGCAGAGATCGGACATCTCGAGAGACCCAGTACTTC
TRBJ2-4 | - | few | TRBV28 | CASSLGGSKNIQYF | TGTGCCAGCAGTTTAGGCGGGTCCAAAAACATTCAGTACTTC
TRBJ1-3 | - | few | TRBV7-2 | CASSLGGYSGNTIYF | TGTGCCAGTAGCTTAGGCGGATACTCTGGAAACACCATATATTTT
TRBJ2-7 | - | once | TRBV11-1 | CASSGKGSYEQYF | TGTGCCAGCAGCGGGAAGGGGTCGTACGAGCAGTACTTC
TRBJ1-6 | - | few | TRBV7-2 | CASSLRGGSKNSPLHF | TGTGCCAGCAGCTTACGCGGAGGCAGCAAGAATTCACCCCTCCACTTT
TRBJ2-3 | - | - | TRBV7-2 | CASSLAQRTDTQYF | TGTGCCAGCAGCTTAGCGCAGCGGACAGATACGCAGTATTTT
TRBJ1-2 | - | once | TRBV15 | CATSREGGPYGYTF | TGTGCCACCAGCAGAGAGGGGGGGCCCTATGGCTACACCTTC
TRBJ1-5 | - | once | TRBV10-1 | CASKGRRGWSNQPQHF | TGCGCCAGCAAGGGCAGGCGGGGATGGAGCAATCAGCCCCAGCATTTT
TRBJ1-5 | TRBD1 | - | TRBV28 | CASRGGQGGQPQHF | TGTGCCAGCCGAGGAGGACAGGGGGGTCAGCCCCAGCATTTT
TRBJ1-5 | - | - | TRBV19 | CASSPPNQPQHF | TGTGCCAGTAGTCCCCCGAATCAGCCCCAGCATTTT
TRBJ1-2 | - | - | TRBV5-1 | CASSLWTAADPINYGYTF | TGCGCCAGCAGTCTCTGGACAGCTGCTGACCCTATAAACTATGGCTACACCTTC
TRBJ2-4 | TRBD2 | - | TRBV7-3 | CASRSQTSGLNIQYF | TGTGCCAGCAGGTCTCAGACTAGCGGATTAAACATTCAGTACTTC
TRBJ1-2 | TRBD1 | - | TRBV15 | CATSRDSRTGAPNYGYTF | TGTGCCACCAGCAGAGATTCGAGAACAGGGGCGCCCAACTATGGCTACACCTTC
TRBJ1-2 | - | - | TRBV3-1 | CASSHRDGLYTF | TGTGCCAGCAGCCATCGGGACGGGCTCTACACCTTC
TRBJ1-1 | - | - | TRBV20-1 | CSARDLGLGEAFF | TGCAGTGCTAGAGACCTCGGTCTGGGTGAAGCTTTCTTT
TRBJ2-2 | - | - | TRBV20-1 | CSARGGGGGSNTGELFF | TGCAGTGCTAGAGGTGGAGGCGGAGGTTCGAACACCGGGGAGCTGTTTTTT
TRBJ1-5 | - | - | TRBV12-3/TRBV12-4 | CASSLVRRQPQHF | TGTGCCAGCAGTTTAGTACGGCGGCAGCCCCAGCATTTT
TRBJ1-2 | - | - | TRBV6-2/TRBV6-3 | CASSYGGGSNYGYTF | TGTGCCAGCAGTTACGGCGGGGGTTCTAACTATGGCTACACCTTC
TRBJ1-1 | TRBD1 | - | TRBV6-1 | CASRIRIGGNAEAFF | TGTGCCAGCAGGATACGGATAGGGGGCAATGCTGAAGCTTTCTTT
TRBJ1-6 | - | - | TRBV28 | CASRSGFSPLHF | TGTGCCAGCAGGTCAGGGTTTTCACCCCTCCACTTT
TRBJ2-1 | TRBD1 | once | TRBV7-2 | CASSSDRVTYNEQFF | TGTGCCAGCAGCTCTGACAGGGTAACCTACAATGAGCAGTTCTTC